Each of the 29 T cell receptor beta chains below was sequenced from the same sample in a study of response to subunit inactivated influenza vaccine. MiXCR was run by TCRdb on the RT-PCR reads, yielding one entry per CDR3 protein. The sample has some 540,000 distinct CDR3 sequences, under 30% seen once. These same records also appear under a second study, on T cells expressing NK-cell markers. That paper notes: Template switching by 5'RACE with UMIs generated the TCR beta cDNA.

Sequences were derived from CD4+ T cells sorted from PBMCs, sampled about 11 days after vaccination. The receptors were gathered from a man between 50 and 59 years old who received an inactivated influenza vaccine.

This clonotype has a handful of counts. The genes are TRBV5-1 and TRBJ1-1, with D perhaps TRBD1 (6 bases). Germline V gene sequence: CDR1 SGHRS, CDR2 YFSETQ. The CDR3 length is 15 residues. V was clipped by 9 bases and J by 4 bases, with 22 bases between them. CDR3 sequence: CATRREGVVTTEAFF. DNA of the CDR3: TGCGCCACCCGCCGGGAGGGGGTGGTTACCACTGAAGCTTTCTTT.

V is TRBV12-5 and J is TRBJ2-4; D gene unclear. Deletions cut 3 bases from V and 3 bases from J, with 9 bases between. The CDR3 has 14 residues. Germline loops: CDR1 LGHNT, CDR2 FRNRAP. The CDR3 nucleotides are TGTGCTAGTGGTTTATCAACAAGCAAAAACATTCAGTACTTC. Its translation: CASGLSTSKNIQYF.

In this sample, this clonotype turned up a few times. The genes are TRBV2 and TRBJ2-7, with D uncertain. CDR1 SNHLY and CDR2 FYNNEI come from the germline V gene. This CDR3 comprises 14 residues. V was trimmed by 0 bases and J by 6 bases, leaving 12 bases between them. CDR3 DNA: TGTGCCAGCAGTGAAGCGCTTCATGGGGTCGAGCAGTACTTC. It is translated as CASSEALHGVEQYF.

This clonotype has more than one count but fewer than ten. CDR3 sequence: CASRYASSGRSQFF. Written as DNA, the CDR3 is TGTGCCAGCAGATATGCGTCTAGCGGGAGGTCCCAGTTCTTC. The rearrangement uses TRBV6-5 and TRBJ2-1; 11 nucleotides line up with TRBD2. V gave up 6 bases and J gave up 13 bases; unmatched junction bases: 11. The CDR3 is made up of 14 amino acids. CDR1 and CDR2 (germline): MNHEY, SVGAGI.

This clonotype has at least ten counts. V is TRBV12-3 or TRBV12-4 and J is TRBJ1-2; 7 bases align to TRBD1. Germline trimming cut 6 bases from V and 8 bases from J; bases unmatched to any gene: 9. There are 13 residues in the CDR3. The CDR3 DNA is TGTGCCAGCAGCCGGACAGGAGGGGGAGGCTACACCTTC. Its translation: CASSRTGGGGYTF.

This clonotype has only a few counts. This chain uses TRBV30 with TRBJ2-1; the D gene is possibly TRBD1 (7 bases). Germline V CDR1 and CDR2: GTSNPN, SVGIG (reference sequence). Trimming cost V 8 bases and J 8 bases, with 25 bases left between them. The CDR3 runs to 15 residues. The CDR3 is CAQNARRQGGYEQFF. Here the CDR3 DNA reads TGTGCCCAAAACGCAAGACGACAGGGAGGATATGAGCAGTTCTTC.

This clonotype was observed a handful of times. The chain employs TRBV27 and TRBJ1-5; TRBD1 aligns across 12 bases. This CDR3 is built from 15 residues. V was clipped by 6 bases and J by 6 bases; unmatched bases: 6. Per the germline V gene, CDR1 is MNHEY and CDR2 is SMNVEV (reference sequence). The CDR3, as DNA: TGTGCCAGCAGGCGAGGGACAGGGGGCTCTCAGCCCCAGCATTTT. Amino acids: CASRRGTGGSQPQHF.

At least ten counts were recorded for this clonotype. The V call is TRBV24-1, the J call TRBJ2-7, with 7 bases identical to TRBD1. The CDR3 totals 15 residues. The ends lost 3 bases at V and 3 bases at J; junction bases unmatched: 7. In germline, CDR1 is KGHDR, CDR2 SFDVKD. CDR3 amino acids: CATSDTGTASYEQYF. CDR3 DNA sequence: TGTGCCACCAGTGATACCGGGACAGCCAGCTACGAGCAGTACTTC.

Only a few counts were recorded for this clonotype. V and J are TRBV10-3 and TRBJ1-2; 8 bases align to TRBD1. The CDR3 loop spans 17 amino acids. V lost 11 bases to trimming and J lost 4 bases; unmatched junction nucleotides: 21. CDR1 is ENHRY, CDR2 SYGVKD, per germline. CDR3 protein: CAAIAGTGQGTSYGYTF. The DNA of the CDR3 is TGTGCCGCCATCGCCGGGACAGGTCAGGGTACTAGCTATGGCTACACCTTC.

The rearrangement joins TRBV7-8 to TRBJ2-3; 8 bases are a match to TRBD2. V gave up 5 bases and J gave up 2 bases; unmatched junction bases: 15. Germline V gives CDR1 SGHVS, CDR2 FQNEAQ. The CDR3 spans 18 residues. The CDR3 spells CASSAGVGAGGDTDTQYF. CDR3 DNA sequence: TGTGCCAGCAGCGCCGGAGTAGGGGCGGGGGGCGACACAGATACGCAGTATTTT.

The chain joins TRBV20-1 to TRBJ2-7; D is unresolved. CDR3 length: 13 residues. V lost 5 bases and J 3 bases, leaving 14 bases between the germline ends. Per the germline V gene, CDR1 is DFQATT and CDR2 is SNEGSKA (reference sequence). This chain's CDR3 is CSADGRPYYEQYF. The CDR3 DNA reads TGCAGTGCTGACGGGCGGCCTTACTACGAGCAGTACTTC.

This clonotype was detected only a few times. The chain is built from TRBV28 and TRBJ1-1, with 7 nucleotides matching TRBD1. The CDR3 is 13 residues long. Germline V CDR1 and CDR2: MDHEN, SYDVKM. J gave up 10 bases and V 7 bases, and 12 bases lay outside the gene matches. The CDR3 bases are TGTGCCAGCACCCTGACCGGGTACAGGGGAGCTTTCTTT. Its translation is CASTLTGYRGAFF. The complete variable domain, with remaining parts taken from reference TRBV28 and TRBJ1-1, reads DVKVTQSSRYLVKRTGEKVFLECVQDMDHENMFWYRQDPGLGLRLIYFSYDVKMKEKGDIPEGYSVSREKKERFSLILESASTNQTSMYLCASTLTGYRGAFFGQGTRLTVV.

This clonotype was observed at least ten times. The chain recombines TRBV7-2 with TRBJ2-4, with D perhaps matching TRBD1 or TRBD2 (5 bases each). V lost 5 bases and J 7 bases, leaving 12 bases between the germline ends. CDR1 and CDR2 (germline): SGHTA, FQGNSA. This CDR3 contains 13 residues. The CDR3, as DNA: TGTGCCAGCAGCCCAGGGACGGCGAACATTCAGTACTTC. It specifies CASSPGTANIQYF.

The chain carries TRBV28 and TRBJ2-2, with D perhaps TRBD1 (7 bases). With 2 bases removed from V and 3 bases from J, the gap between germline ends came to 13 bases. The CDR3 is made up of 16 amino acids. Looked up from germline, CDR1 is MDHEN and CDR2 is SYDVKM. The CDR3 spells CASSLPAGQYTGELFF. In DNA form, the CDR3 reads TGTGCCAGCAGTTTACCCGCGGGACAGTACACCGGGGAGCTGTTTTTT.

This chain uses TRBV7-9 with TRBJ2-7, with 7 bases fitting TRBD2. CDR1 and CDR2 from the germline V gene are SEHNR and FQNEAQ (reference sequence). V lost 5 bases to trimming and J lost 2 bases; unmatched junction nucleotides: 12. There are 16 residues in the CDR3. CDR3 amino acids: CASSALGTSVTYEQYF. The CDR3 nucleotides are TGTGCCAGCAGCGCCCTAGGAACTAGCGTAACCTACGAGCAGTACTTC.

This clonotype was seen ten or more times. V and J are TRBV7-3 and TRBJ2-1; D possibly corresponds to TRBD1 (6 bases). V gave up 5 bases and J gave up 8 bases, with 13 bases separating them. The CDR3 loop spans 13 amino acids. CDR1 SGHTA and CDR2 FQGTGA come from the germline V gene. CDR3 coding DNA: TGTGCCAGCAGCCCAGGGGCTTGGGATGAGCAGTTCTTC. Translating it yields CASSPGAWDEQFF.

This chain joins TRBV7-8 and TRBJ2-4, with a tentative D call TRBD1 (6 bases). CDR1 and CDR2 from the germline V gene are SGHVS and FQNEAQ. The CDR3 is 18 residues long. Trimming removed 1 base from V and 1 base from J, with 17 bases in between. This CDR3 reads CASSLVWGTNVAKNIQYF. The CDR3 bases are TGTGCCAGCAGCTTAGTTTGGGGGACAAACGTCGCCAAAAACATTCAGTACTTC.

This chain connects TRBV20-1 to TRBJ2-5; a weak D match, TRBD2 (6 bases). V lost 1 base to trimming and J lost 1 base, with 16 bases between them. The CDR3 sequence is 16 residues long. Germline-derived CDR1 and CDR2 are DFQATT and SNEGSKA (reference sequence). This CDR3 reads CSARAMEGAVQETQYF. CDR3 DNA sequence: TGCAGTGCTAGAGCAATGGAGGGAGCGGTCCAAGAGACCCAGTACTTC.

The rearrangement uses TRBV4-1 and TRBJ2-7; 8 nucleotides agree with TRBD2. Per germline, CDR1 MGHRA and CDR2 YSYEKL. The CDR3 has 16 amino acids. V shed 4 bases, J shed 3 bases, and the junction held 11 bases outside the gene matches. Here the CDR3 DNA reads TGCGCCAGCAGCCCCCAGGTTCGGGGGGGCTTCTACGAGCAGTACTTC. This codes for CASSPQVRGGFYEQYF.

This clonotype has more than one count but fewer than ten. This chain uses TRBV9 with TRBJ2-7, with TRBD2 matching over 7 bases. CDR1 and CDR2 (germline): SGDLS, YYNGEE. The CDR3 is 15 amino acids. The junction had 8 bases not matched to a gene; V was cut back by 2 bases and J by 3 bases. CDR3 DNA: TGTGCCAGCAGCGTGGGGGGGACCGGAGACTACGAGCAGTACTTC. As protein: CASSVGGTGDYEQYF.

The DNA of the CDR3 is TGTGCCAGCAGTTCATACGGGAGAACTGTAAACATTCAGTACTTC. Protein product: CASSSYGRTVNIQYF. The chain links TRBV12-3 or TRBV12-4 to TRBJ2-4; D possibly corresponds to TRBD2 (6 bases). The V and J ends lost 4 bases and 6 bases respectively, with 16 bases between them. The CDR3 has 15 amino acids.

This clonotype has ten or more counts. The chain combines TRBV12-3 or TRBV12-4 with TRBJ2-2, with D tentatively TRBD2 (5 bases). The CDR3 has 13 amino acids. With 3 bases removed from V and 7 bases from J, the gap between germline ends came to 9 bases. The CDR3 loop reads CASSFRGNGELFF. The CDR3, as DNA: TGTGCCAGCAGTTTCCGGGGAAACGGGGAGCTGTTTTTT.

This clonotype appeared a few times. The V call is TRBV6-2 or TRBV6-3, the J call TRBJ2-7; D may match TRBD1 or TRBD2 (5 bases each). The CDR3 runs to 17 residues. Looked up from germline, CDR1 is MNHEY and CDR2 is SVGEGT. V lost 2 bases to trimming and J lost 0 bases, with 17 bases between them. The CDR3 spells CASSYANFGAGSYEQYF. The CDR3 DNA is TGTGCCAGCAGTTACGCAAATTTCGGGGCAGGCTCCTACGAGCAGTACTTC.

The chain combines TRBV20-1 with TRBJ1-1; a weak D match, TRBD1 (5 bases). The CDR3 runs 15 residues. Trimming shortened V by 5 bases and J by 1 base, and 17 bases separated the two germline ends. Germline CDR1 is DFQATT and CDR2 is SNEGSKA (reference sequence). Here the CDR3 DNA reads TGCAGTGCTCACAAGGTGGGACGCCGGAACACTGAAGCTTTCTTT. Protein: CSAHKVGRRNTEAFF.

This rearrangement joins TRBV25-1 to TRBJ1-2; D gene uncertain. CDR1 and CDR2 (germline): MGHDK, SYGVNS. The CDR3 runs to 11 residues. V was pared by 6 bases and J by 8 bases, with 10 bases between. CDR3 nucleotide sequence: TGTGCCAGCAGACGGTTCGGCGGCTACACCTTC. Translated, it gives CASRRFGGYTF.

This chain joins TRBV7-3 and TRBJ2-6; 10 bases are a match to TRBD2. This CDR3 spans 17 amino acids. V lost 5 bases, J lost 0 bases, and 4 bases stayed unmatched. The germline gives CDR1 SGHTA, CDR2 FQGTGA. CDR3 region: CASSRSGRNSGANVLTF. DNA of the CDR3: TGTGCCAGCAGCCGTAGCGGGAGGAACTCTGGGGCCAACGTCCTGACTTTC. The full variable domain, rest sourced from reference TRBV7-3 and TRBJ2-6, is GAGVSQTPSNKVTEKGKYVELRCDPISGHTALYWYRQSLGQGPEFLIYFQGTGAADDSGLPNDRFFAVRPEGSVSTLKIQRTERGDSAVYLCASSRSGRNSGANVLTFGAGSRLTVL.

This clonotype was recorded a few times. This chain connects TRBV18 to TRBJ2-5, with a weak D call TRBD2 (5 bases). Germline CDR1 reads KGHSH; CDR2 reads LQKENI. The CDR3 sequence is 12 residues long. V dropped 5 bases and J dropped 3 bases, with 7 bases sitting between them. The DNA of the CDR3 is TGTGCCAGCTCAGAGGGCGAAGAGACCCAGTACTTC. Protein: CASSEGEETQYF. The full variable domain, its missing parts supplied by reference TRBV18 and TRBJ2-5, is NAGVMQNPRHLVRRRGQEARLRCSPMKGHSHVYWYRQLPEEGLKFMVYLQKENIIDESGMPKERFSAEFPKEGPSILRIQQVVRGDSAAYFCASSEGEETQYFGPGTRLLVL.

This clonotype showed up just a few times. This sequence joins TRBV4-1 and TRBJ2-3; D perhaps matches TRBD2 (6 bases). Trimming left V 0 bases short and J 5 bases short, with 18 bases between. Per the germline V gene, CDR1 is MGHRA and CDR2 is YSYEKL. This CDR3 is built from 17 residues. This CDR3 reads CASSQDRAGGLGDTQYF. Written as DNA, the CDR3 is TGCGCCAGCAGCCAAGATCGAGCAGGAGGGCTTGGAGATACGCAGTATTTT.

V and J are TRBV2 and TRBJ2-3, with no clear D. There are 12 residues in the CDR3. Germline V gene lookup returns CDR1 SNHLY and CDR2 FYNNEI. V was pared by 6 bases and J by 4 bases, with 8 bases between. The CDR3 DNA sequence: TGTGCCAGCAGCCAACCCCCAGATACGCAGTATTTT. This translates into CASSQPPDTQYF.